What follows are 12 T cell receptor beta chains derived from one specimen sequenced in a study of cytomegalovirus exposure and HLA in healthy donors. The PCR used 60 Vbeta and 13 Jbeta primers. TCRdb's copy holds only in-frame clones and misses some; the assay was immunoSEQ multiplex PCR. The table records around 90,000 clones, approximately 68% of them present only once. Sequences were obtained from PBMCs. Receptor source: a woman in her 50s in good health and CMV-seropositive.

This sequence joins TRBV9 and TRBJ2-3, with 7 bases matching TRBD2. The germline CDR1 and CDR2 sequences are SGDLS and YYNGEE. The CDR3 covers 18 residues. V trimming: 4 bases; J trimming: 3 bases; junction bases outside the gene matches: 17. The CDR3 DNA sequence: TGTGCCAGCAGCTCCGCACGAGGGCGGGGGAGGGAGACAGATACGCAGTATTTT. It codes for CASSSARGRGRETDTQYF.

This chain connects TRBV6-1 to TRBJ2-5; no firm D call. The CDR3 is made up of 12 amino acids. CDR1 is MNHNS and CDR2 is SASEGT in the germline V gene. V was clipped by 6 bases and J by 5 bases, with 10 bases between them. CDR3 protein: CASRATGETQYF. In DNA, the CDR3 is TGTGCCAGCAGGGCCACCGGGGAGACCCAGTACTTC.

This clone was observed a few times. V and J are TRBV19 and TRBJ1-1, with D possibly being TRBD1 (5 bases). The CDR3 extends over 14 amino acids. The V and J ends lost 6 bases and 1 base respectively, with 12 bases between them. The germline V gene has CDR1 LNHDA and CDR2 SQIVND (reference sequence). The CDR3 bases are TGTGCCAGTAGAAAGGACATGACGAACACTGAAGCTTTCTTT. Its protein product is CASRKDMTNTEAFF.

V and J are TRBV30 and TRBJ2-5; 7 bases map to TRBD1. V shed 3 bases, J shed 5 bases, and the junction held 9 bases outside the gene matches. CDR1 and CDR2 (germline): GTSNPN, SVGIG (reference sequence). The CDR3 extends over 14 amino acids. CDR3 DNA: TGTGCCTGGAGACGGAAGGGGGCAGGGGAGACCCAGTACTTC. Translation: CAWRRKGAGETQYF.

The rearrangement links TRBV6-6 to TRBJ1-2; 7 nucleotides match TRBD1. V trimming: 4 bases; J trimming: 3 bases; junction bases outside the gene matches: 8. The germline V gene encodes CDR1 MNHNY and CDR2 SVGAGI (reference sequence). CDR3 length: 15 residues. Here the CDR3 reads CASSFQRGLDYGYTF. The CDR3 nucleotides read TGTGCCAGCAGTTTTCAGAGGGGGCTCGACTATGGCTACACCTTC.

The rearrangement uses TRBV4-3 and TRBJ1-2; the match to TRBD1 covers 10 bases. V lost 4 bases and J lost 7; bases outside the gene matches: 9. Germline V CDR1 and CDR2: LGHNA, YSLEER. CDR3 length: 15 amino acids. CDR3: CASSPTLGQGGGYTF. The CDR3 bases are TGCGCCAGCAGCCCGACCCTCGGACAGGGGGGTGGCTACACCTTC.

This sequence joins TRBV5-1 and TRBJ1-3; 7 bases align to TRBD1. From germline, CDR1 is SGHRS and CDR2 YFSETQ. The V and J ends lost 4 bases and 3 bases, in that order; junction bases with no gene match: 1. The CDR3 totals 13 residues. As DNA, the CDR3 is TGCGCCAGCAGCAGGGACAGTGGAAACACCATATATTTT. Translation gives CASSRDSGNTIYF.

This clone showed up just once. This chain links TRBV9 with TRBJ2-7, with a tentative D call TRBD2 (6 bases). The V end was cut by 2 bases, the J end by 2 bases, with 17 bases between. The CDR3 runs to 16 residues. From germline, CDR1 is SGDLS and CDR2 YYNGEE. The DNA for the CDR3 is TGTGCCAGCAGCGTGGGAGGCGTCTCTGAGGCCTACGAGCAGTACTTC. Translating it yields CASSVGGVSEAYEQYF. Complete variable domain (other parts from reference TRBV9 and TRBJ2-7): DSGVTQTPKHLITATGQRVTLRCSPRSGDLSVYWYQQSLDQGLQFLIQYYNGEERAKGNILERFSAQQFPDLHSELNLSSLELGDSALYFCASSVGGVSEAYEQYFGPGTRLTVT.

This clone was detected many times. The V and J genes are TRBV4-3 and TRBJ2-7; D is perhaps TRBD1 (6 bases). The CDR3 is made up of 15 amino acids. Trimming left V 3 bases short and J 0 bases short, with 12 bases between. Looked up from germline, CDR1 is LGHNA and CDR2 is YSLEER. In nucleotides, the CDR3 is TGCGCCAGCAGCCAGGCAGGGGTAAGCTCCTACGAGCAGTACTTC. This sequence encodes CASSQAGVSSYEQYF.

This clone showed up just once. J is TRBJ2-7 and V is TRBV7-8; TRBD2 agrees at 8 bases. Per germline, CDR1 SGHVS and CDR2 FQNEAQ. Trimming took 8 bases from V and 0 from J; bases not matched to a gene: 9. The CDR3 is made up of 15 amino acids. The CDR3 nucleotides read TGTGCCAGCTCGGGAGGGACTTCAAGCTCCTACGAGCAGTACTTC. Protein sequence: CASSGGTSSSYEQYF.

This clone appeared a few times. The V call is TRBV5-5, the J call TRBJ1-1; D might be TRBD1 (5 bases). Germline CDR1 reads SGHKS; CDR2 reads YYEKEE (reference sequence). The CDR3 is 14 residues long. V lost 2 bases, J lost 0 bases, and 8 bases lay in between. The CDR3 coding sequence is TGTGCCAGCAGCTTACACAGGCTGAACACTGAAGCTTTCTTT. Its protein product is CASSLHRLNTEAFF.

The gene calls are TRBV30 and TRBJ2-5; tentative D call: TRBD2 (6 bases). The V gene's germline CDR1 is GTSNPN and CDR2 SVGIG (reference sequence). Trimming took 0 bases from V and 7 from J, leaving 15 bases between them. The CDR3 extends over 14 amino acids. CDR3 nucleotide sequence: TGTGCCTGGAGTGTACACGGGACTTCAGGGACCCAGTACTTC. Translation: CAWSVHGTSGTQYF.